Described below is a single TCR beta chain sequence and its context. This sample was taken from a study of T-cell memory formation after mild COVID-19. The CDR3 extends over 15 amino acids. Per germline, CDR1 SEHNR and CDR2 FQNEAQ (reference sequence). V lost 1 base to trimming and J lost 3 bases, with 13 bases between them. Each CDR3 protein is one row after TCRdb ran MiXCR on the 5' RACE reads. The sample has 400,000 to 500,000 distinct CDR3 sequences, about a sixth seen once. The specimen was PBMCs or a T cell subset sorted from them (not recorded which). The chain joins TRBV7-9 to TRBJ2-7; tentative D call: TRBD2 (7 bases). The receptor comes from a man aged 18-30 years who had mild COVID-19 (a few samples of this study predate the infection). Cell type and time point are not known. The CDR3 reads CASSLGPGGIYEQYV. The CDR3 region has the DNA TGTGCCAGCAGCTTAGGTCCGGGGGGCATCTACGAGCAGTACGTC.